Listed here is a single TCR beta chain. This entry is derived from a study of blood T cell repertoires in COVID-19. CDR1 SQVTM and CDR2 ANQGSEA come from the germline V gene. V lost 8 bases to trimming and J lost 2 bases, with 13 bases between them. CDR3 length: 13 amino acids. Using immunoSEQ multiplex PCR, the repertoire was profiled, and TCRdb retains in-frame clones only, with some absent. The sample lists a few hundred thousand clones; 87% were seen once. Sequenced: PBMCs or T cells enriched from blood (not recorded which). The receptor comes from a man aged 18 to 30 with acute COVID-19. This sequence joins TRBV29-1 and TRBJ2-1; D gene ambiguous. CDR3 protein: CSLSQSTYNEQFF. The CDR3 coding sequence is TGCAGCCTCTCTCAGTCCACCTACAATGAGCAGTTCTTC.